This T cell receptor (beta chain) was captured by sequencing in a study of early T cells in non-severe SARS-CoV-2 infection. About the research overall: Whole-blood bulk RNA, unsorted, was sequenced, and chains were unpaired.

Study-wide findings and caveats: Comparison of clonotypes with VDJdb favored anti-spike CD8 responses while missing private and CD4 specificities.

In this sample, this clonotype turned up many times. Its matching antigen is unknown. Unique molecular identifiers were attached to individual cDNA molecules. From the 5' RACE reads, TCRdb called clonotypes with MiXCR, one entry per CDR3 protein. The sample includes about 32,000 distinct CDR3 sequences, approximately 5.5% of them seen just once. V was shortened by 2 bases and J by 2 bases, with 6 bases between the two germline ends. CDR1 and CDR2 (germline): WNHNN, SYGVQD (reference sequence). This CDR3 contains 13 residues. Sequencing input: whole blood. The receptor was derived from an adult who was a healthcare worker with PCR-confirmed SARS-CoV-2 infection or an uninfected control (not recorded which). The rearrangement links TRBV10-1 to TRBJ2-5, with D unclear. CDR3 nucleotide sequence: TGCGCCAGCAGTGAGCAGTTACAAGAGACCCAGTACTTC. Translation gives CASSEQLQETQYF.